This T cell receptor (beta chain) derives from a study of OX40 agonist ivuxolimab in advanced cancers. Study as a whole: Six ivuxolimab dose levels, 0.01 to 10 mg/kg, were given intravenously every 2 weeks.

Germline lookup yields CDR1 DFQATT and CDR2 SNEGSKA (reference sequence). This CDR3 has 11 residues. Trimming pared 6 bases from V and 2 bases from J, leaving 7 bases between. Using immunoSEQ multiplex PCR, the repertoire was profiled, and TCRdb retains in-frame clones only, with some absent. Here the sample spans some 72,000 clones, 80% to 95% being singletons. As to this clone: The antigen is unknown.

Overall study results and limits: Both CD4+ and CD8+ T cell populations in blood had undergone clonal expansion by week 6 at 0.1 to 3.0 mg/kg. Relative to CD4+, CD8+ T cells held more expanded clones on average.

The sample in question was CD4+ or CD8+ T cells sorted from blood, obtained in a trial of the OX40 agonist ivuxolimab. This receptor was taken from an adult with an advanced solid tumor such as melanoma, head and neck, liver or kidney cancer. The chain links TRBV20-1 to TRBJ2-5; D call uncertain. CDR3 protein: CSALSQETQYF. The DNA for the CDR3 is TGCAGTGCGCTCTCTCAAGAGACCCAGTACTTC.